This entry lists 24 T cell receptor beta chains sequenced from one sample in a study of blood T cells in healthy people across ages (dated by TCRdb to 2014 to 2015). The library relied on 5' RACE. TCRdb records Illumina HiSeq 2500 as the sequencer. A second PCR of about 7 to 12 cycles was performed with a sample-barcoded 5' primer and a J-beta primer mix. Starting from the raw public reads, TCRdb applied fastp trimming at Q25, assembled clones with MiXCR and retained in-frame beta chains. Records with the same CDR3 protein are collapsed into one entry carrying the most frequent genes and DNA. In this sample the table shows some 1 million distinct CDR3 sequences, more than 35% of which occur a single time. The ten largest clonotypes hold 15% to 20% of the sample. Source material: blood. All receptors derive from a woman aged 55-69 years in good health.

There are a few counts of this clonotype. The chain links TRBV3-1 to TRBJ2-7, with D hard to call. CDR3 length: 14 residues. Per the germline V gene, CDR1 is LGHDT and CDR2 is YNNKEL (reference sequence). The V and J ends lost 2 bases and 3 bases respectively, with 11 bases between them. CDR3 region: CASSQRQTYYEQYF. The CDR3 DNA reads TGTGCCAGCAGCCAACGCCAAACCTACTACGAGCAGTACTTC.

This clonotype was seen only a few times. The chain has TRBV20-1 and TRBJ1-4; D unresolved. V lost 5 bases and J lost 7, with 14 bases in between. Germline CDR1 DFQATT, CDR2 SNEGSKA (reference sequence). This CDR3 region has 13 residues. The CDR3 bases are TGCAGTGCTGACACCCGCACCAGTGAAAAACTGTTTTTT. Translation: CSADTRTSEKLFF.

The chain couples TRBV20-1 to TRBJ2-3, with 9 bases aligning to TRBD1. The trim removed 7 bases at V and 3 bases at J, leaving 5 bases unmatched. Germline V gene sequence: CDR1 DFQATT, CDR2 SNEGSKA (reference sequence). The CDR3 covers 13 residues. Here the CDR3 DNA reads TGCAGTGGGGACAGGGAAGGAACAGATACGCAGTATTTT. This encodes CSGDREGTDTQYF.

The chain uses TRBV6-6 and TRBJ1-2; a possible D gene is TRBD1 (6 bases). V lost 1 base and J lost 4, with 13 bases in between. The CDR3 is 15 amino acids. Germline V CDR1 and CDR2: MNHNY, SVGAGI (reference sequence). The CDR3 reads CASSYYRDVGYGYTF. The CDR3 DNA is TGTGCCAGCAGTTACTACAGGGATGTGGGCTATGGCTACACCTTC.

This clonotype was seen only once. The rearrangement uses TRBV28 and TRBJ1-5; 9 positions agree with TRBD1. V trimming: 5 bases; J trimming: 15 bases; junction bases outside the gene matches: 17. Germline CDR1 is MDHEN and CDR2 is SYDVKM. This CDR3 region has 15 residues. Here the CDR3 DNA reads TGTGCCAGCAGTCCACCGGGACAGGGCCCAGATATGAGGCATTTT. Protein product: CASSPPGQGPDMRHF.

This chain connects TRBV6-5 to TRBJ2-3, with D uncertain. V dropped 0 bases and J dropped 2 bases, with 3 bases sitting between them. The germline V gene encodes CDR1 MNHEY and CDR2 SVGAGI. The CDR3 loop spans 13 amino acids. CDR3 DNA sequence: TGTGCCAGCAGTTACTCTCCCACAGATACGCAGTATTTT. It encodes CASSYSPTDTQYF.

J is TRBJ2-3 and V is TRBV12-3 or TRBV12-4; the match to TRBD2 covers 8 bases. V shed 4 bases and J 10 bases; nucleotides not matched to a gene: 10. There are 14 residues in the CDR3. The CDR3 spells CASSCRAGADAQYF. CDR3 bases: TGTGCCAGCAGTTGCAGAGCGGGGGCGGATGCGCAGTATTTT.

This chain uses TRBV29-1 with TRBJ2-7; D may be TRBD2 (5 bases). The CDR3 runs to 12 residues. The germline V gene has CDR1 SQVTM and CDR2 ANQGSEA. Trimming removed 5 bases at V and 3 bases at J, with 11 bases between. CDR3 coding DNA: TGCAGCGTTCGGGGAACCTTCTACGAGCAGTACTTC. Translation gives CSVRGTFYEQYF.

A word on this clonotype: The junction departs from the called germline gene at one end, perhaps through a read error. V gene TRBV6-2 or TRBV6-3 combines with J gene TRBJ2-1, with 11 bases aligning to TRBD2. The CDR3 length is 16 residues. The V gene's germline CDR1 is MNHEY and CDR2 SVGEGT. The CDR3 coding sequence is TGTGCCGGCAGCCGAATAGCGGGGGGGGCCTACAATGAGCAGTTCTTC. This encodes CAGSRIAGGAYNEQFF.

This clonotype was observed a handful of times. The chain employs TRBV28 and TRBJ2-6; 7 bases are a match to TRBD2. Trimming at V came to 5 bases and at J to 12 bases, leaving 10 bases not matched to a gene. Germline V gene sequence: CDR1 MDHEN, CDR2 SYDVKM. The CDR3 has 14 amino acids. CDR3: CASSPAGELGVLTF. In nucleotides, the CDR3 is TGTGCCAGCAGTCCTGCGGGGGAGTTAGGCGTCCTGACTTTC.

This clonotype was observed a few times. V and J are TRBV24-1 and TRBJ2-3, with 8 positions matching TRBD2. V shed 9 bases, J shed 5 bases, and the junction held 6 bases outside the gene matches. CDR1 is KGHDR and CDR2 is SFDVKD in the germline V gene. This CDR3 is 13 amino acids long. CDR3 in amino acids: CATGRAGEDTQYF. The CDR3 DNA follows: TGTGCCACCGGGCGAGCGGGAGAAGATACGCAGTATTTT.

The chain carries TRBV21-1 and TRBJ2-3. TRBV21-1 is a pseudogene segment. The CDR3 covers 12 residues. The CDR3 sequence is CASREASDTQYF. The DNA of the CDR3 is TGTGCCAGCAGAGAGGCATCTGATACGCAGTATTTT.

V is TRBV28 and J is TRBJ2-5; D is ambiguous. The CDR3 loop spans 12 amino acids. The V gene lost 7 bases and the J gene lost 1 base, with 7 bases spanning the gap. Germline CDR1 is MDHEN and CDR2 is SYDVKM. For the CDR3, the DNA is TGTGCCAGCAAGGGTGGCCAAGAGACCCAGTACTTC. This codes for CASKGGQETQYF.

This clonotype was seen just once. The chain employs TRBV9 and TRBJ2-3; D gene ambiguous. Germline lookup yields CDR1 SGDLS and CDR2 YYNGEE. V lost 0 bases and J lost 7, with 12 bases in between. The CDR3 length is 14 residues. In DNA, the CDR3 is TGTGCCAGCAGCGTAGAAGTATATGGATATACGCAGTATTTT. Amino acids: CASSVEVYGYTQYF.

The chain links TRBV5-1 to TRBJ2-2; TRBD2 aligns across 8 bases. Germline values: CDR1 SGHRS, CDR2 YFSETQ. The ends lost 1 base at V and 5 bases at J; junction bases unmatched: 4. CDR3 length equals 15 residues. The CDR3 nucleotides are TGCGCCAGCAGCTTGAGAACTAGCGGAACCGGGGAGCTGTTTTTT. It encodes CASSLRTSGTGELFF.

V usage is TRBV5-6 and J usage is TRBJ2-7, with 7 bases lining up with TRBD1. The CDR3 loop spans 16 amino acids. V lost 2 bases, J lost 6 bases, and 14 bases stayed unmatched. Germline CDR1 SGHDT, CDR2 YYEEEE. CDR3 loop: CASSLQGSSLPGEQYF. The CDR3 DNA reads as TGTGCCAGCAGCTTACAGGGGAGTAGCCTCCCTGGCGAGCAGTACTTC.

This clonotype was observed a few times. The chain couples TRBV7-2 to TRBJ2-1; 7 nucleotides match TRBD2. The J call may be in error: the DNA end matches TRBJ2-7 better. The CDR3 length is 17 residues. CDR1 SGHTA and CDR2 FQGNSA come from the germline V gene. Here the CDR3 reads CASSLIPPIGGSSEQYF. In nucleotides, the CDR3 is TGTGCCAGCAGCTTAATCCCCCCAATTGGCGGGAGTAGTGAGCAGTACTTC.

The chain joins TRBV12-3 or TRBV12-4 to TRBJ2-4, with TRBD2 matching 7 bases. The CDR3 totals 12 residues. Trimming at V came to 6 bases and at J to 13 bases, leaving 9 bases not matched to a gene. The CDR3 DNA sequence: TGTGCCAGCAGGAGCGGGAACCACAAGCAGTACTTC. Protein sequence: CASRSGNHKQYF.

This clonotype was counted a few times. The rearrangement joins TRBV29-1 to TRBJ1-1; possible D gene TRBD1, 5 bases. The V end lost 3 bases, the J end lost 0 bases, and 8 bases lay between the germline ends. This CDR3 has 13 residues. CDR1 and CDR2 (germline): SQVTM, ANQGSEA. CDR3 coding DNA: TGCAGCGTTGAGGGGACCTTGAACACTGAAGCTTTCTTT. It encodes CSVEGTLNTEAFF.

The chain has TRBV12-3 or TRBV12-4 and TRBJ1-2, with 8 bases aligning to TRBD1. The CDR3 spans 17 residues. V lost 0 bases and J lost 4; bases outside the gene matches: 10. The CDR3 is CASSLALQGAAGYGYTF. The DNA for the CDR3 is TGTGCCAGCAGTTTAGCGCTTCAGGGGGCGGCGGGCTATGGCTACACCTTC.

The chain combines TRBV9 with TRBJ2-7, with no clear D. Germline-derived CDR1 and CDR2 are SGDLS and YYNGEE. V shed 4 bases and J shed 2 bases, with 13 bases lying between them. CDR3 size: 14 residues. The CDR3 DNA sequence: TGTGCCAGCAGCCCCAGGCTTGGGCCCTACGAGCAGTACTTC. It translates to CASSPRLGPYEQYF.

The genes are TRBV15 and TRBJ2-1; unclear D gene. Germline CDR1 reads LNHNV; CDR2 reads YYDKDF (reference sequence). V was pared by 0 bases and J by 7 bases, with 13 bases between. The CDR3 length is 15 residues. CDR3 DNA: TGTGCCACCAGCAGAGATATAACTAATCGGAATGAGCAGTTCTTC. It codes for CATSRDITNRNEQFF.

The gene calls are TRBV5-1 and TRBJ2-1, with TRBD2 identical over 8 bases. V lost 4 bases, J lost 10 bases, and 7 bases stayed unmatched. Germline-derived CDR1 and CDR2 are SGHRS and YFSETQ. The CDR3 extends over 13 amino acids. The CDR3 DNA is TGCGCCAGCAGCCCCCCCTCGGGAGGGGAGCAGTTCTTC. This encodes CASSPPSGGEQFF.

This chain links TRBV11-2 with TRBJ2-7; D not resolved. The DNA matches TRBJ2-5 better at its end, which makes the J call doubtful. The CDR3 extends over 13 amino acids. Germline-derived CDR1 and CDR2 are SGHAT and FQNNGV. In DNA, the CDR3 is TGTGCCAGCAGCTTAGACCCCGTGGAGACCCAGTACTTC. Amino acids: CASSLDPVETQYF.